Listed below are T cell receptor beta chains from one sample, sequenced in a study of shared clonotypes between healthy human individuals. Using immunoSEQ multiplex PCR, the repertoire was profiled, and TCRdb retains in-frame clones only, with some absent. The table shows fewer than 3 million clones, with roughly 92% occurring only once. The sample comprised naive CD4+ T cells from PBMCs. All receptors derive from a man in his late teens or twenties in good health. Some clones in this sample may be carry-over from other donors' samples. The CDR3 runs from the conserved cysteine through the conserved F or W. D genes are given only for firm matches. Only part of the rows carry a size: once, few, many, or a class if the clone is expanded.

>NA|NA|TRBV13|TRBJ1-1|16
CATDSLSQVPRTEAFF
TGTGCCACCGATAGTCTTTCACAGGTCCCTCGCACTGAAGCTTTCTTT
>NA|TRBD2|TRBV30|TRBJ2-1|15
CAWSPLAGNGNEQFF
TGTGCCTGGAGCCCCCTAGCGGGAAACGGGAATGAGCAGTTCTTC
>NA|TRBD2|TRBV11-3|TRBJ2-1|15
CASSPGTSGSALLFF
TGTGCCAGCAGCCCTGGGACTAGCGGGAGTGCGTTGCTGTTCTTC
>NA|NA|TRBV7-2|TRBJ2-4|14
CASSLGNPKNIQYF
TGTGCCAGCAGCTTAGGTAACCCCAAAAACATTCAGTACTTC
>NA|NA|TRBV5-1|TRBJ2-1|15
CASSFLATSYNEQFF
TGCGCCAGCAGCTTTCTAGCCACCTCCTACAATGAGCAGTTCTTC
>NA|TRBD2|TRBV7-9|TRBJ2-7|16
CASSRAGTSGDYEQYF
TGTGCCAGCAGCAGAGCTGGGACTAGCGGGGACTACGAGCAGTACTTC
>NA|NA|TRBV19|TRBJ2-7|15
CASSMGGALPYEQYF
TGTGCCAGTAGTATGGGGGGGGCGTTACCCTACGAGCAGTACTTC
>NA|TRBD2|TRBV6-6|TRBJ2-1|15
CASSYALPPSGEQFF
TGTGCCAGCAGTTACGCTCTACCCCCTAGCGGGGAGCAGTTCTTC
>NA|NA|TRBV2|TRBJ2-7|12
CASSVRRYEQYF
TGTGCCAGCAGTGTGAGGAGGTACGAGCAGTACTTC
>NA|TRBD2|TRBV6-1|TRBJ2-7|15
CASRQVGTSLAEQYF
TGTGCCAGCAGGCAGGTCGGGACTAGCTTGGCGGAGCAGTACTTC
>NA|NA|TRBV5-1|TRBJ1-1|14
CASRYGRENTEAFF
TGCGCCAGCAGATACGGTAGGGAGAACACTGAAGCTTTCTTT
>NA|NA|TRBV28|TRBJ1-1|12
CASRPTATEAFF
TGTGCCAGCAGACCCACGGCCACTGAAGCTTTCTTT
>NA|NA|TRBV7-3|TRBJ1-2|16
CASSFFSEAPGYGYTF
TGTGCCAGCAGCTTTTTTTCCGAGGCGCCGGGCTATGGCTACACCTTC
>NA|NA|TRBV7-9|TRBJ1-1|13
CASSPSVSLRAFF
TGTGCCAGCAGCCCCTCGGTTAGTTTACGGGCTTTCTTT
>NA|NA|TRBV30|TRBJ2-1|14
CAWRRPGQLNEQFF
TGTGCCTGGAGGAGACCGGGACAACTGAATGAGCAGTTCTTC
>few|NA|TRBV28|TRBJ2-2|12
CASSLRTGELFF
TGTGCCAGCAGTTTACGTACCGGGGAGCTGTTTTTT
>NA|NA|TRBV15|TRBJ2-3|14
CATAPGHSTDTQYF
TGTGCCACCGCCCCGGGACACAGCACAGATACGCAGTATTTT
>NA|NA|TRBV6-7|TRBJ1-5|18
CASSSGRSRHVSNQPQHF
TGTGCCAGCAGTTCTGGGCGGAGCCGCCACGTTAGCAATCAGCCCCAGCATTTT
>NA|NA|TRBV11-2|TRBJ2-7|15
CASSRAWRQGHEQYF
TGTGCCAGCAGCCGGGCGTGGAGGCAGGGCCACGAGCAGTACTTC
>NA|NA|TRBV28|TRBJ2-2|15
CASTISWANTGELFF
TGTGCCAGCACCATTAGCTGGGCAAACACCGGGGAGCTGTTTTTT
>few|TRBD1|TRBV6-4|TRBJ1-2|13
CASSDSTGYGYTF
TGTGCCAGCAGTGACTCGACAGGGTATGGCTACACCTTC
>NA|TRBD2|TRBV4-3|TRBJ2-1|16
CASGRLAGGPTNEQFF
TGCGCCAGCGGTCGACTAGCGGGAGGACCCACCAATGAGCAGTTCTTC
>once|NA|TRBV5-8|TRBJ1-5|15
CASSPVRGAGQPQHF
TGTGCCAGCAGTCCCGTCCGGGGGGCCGGTCAGCCCCAGCATTTT